This T cell receptor (beta chain) was identified in a study of graft-versus-host responses after intestinal transplantation. Sequencing used immunoSEQ multiplex PCR; TCRdb keeps in-frame clones, though not all of them. The sample has 23,000 or so clones; about 39% are singletons. CDR1 and CDR2 from the germline V gene are SEHNR and FQNEAQ (reference sequence). CDR3 length: 16 residues. Trimming removed 1 base from V and 2 bases from J, with 14 bases in between. This receptor was obtained from a human patient who received an intestinal transplant. Sample: alloreactive CD4+ T cells from a mixed lymphocyte reaction culture, taken before intestinal transplant. As for subset: CFSE-low proliferating T cells sorted from roughly 6-day pre-transplant mixed lymphocyte reaction (GvH or HvG direction). The rearrangement links TRBV7-9 to TRBJ1-2, with D perhaps matching TRBD1 (6 bases). The CDR3 loop reads CASSLVRGSGNYGYTF. For the CDR3, the DNA is TGTGCCAGCAGCTTAGTTAGGGGGTCGGGGAACTATGGCTACACCTTC.